This record covers a single T cell receptor beta chain. The antigen remains undetermined. The sample comes from a study of cytomegalovirus exposure and HLA in healthy donors. Study-wide results and caveats: Published work reported that the classifier diagnosed cytomegalovirus status with high specificity and sensitivity.

Sequenced by immunoSEQ multiplex PCR; TCRdb stores in-frame clones only, minus some. The data hold 50,000 to 65,000 clones, with more than 85% observed a single time. The source of this sequence is a woman in her late teens or twenties in good health and CMV-seropositive. Sequenced sample: PBMCs.

This CDR3 reads CASSGTGDSPLHF. CDR3 nucleotides: TGTGCCAGCAGTGGAACAGGGGATTCACCCCTCCACTTT. This chain joins TRBV2 and TRBJ1-6, with 7 bases fitting TRBD1. This CDR3 region has 13 residues. The germline V gene has CDR1 SNHLY and CDR2 FYNNEI. J lost 8 bases, V lost 4 bases, and 2 bases had no gene match.